This TCR beta chain was identified in a study of blood T cell repertoires in COVID-19. Study context: Whether acute or convalescent, the COVID-19 samples came from the United States, Italy and Spain.

Germline lookup yields CDR1 KGHSH and CDR2 LQKENI. CDR3 length: 12 amino acids. Trimming left V 2 bases short and J 2 bases short, with 4 bases between. Cohorts were determined from participant-reported clinical history. Assay: immunoSEQ multiplex PCR; the TCRdb copy retains only in-frame clones and omits some. The sample comprises about 220,000 clones, less than 90% of which are singletons, and around 2.6% rests with the top ten. This sequence originates from a woman in her twenties or thirties who had recovered from COVID-19. The sequenced material came from PBMCs or T cells enriched from blood (not recorded which). The rearrangement uses TRBV18 and TRBJ2-7; D uncertain. The CDR3 here is CASSPWPYEQYF. The DNA for the CDR3 is TGTGCCAGCTCACCATGGCCCTACGAGCAGTACTTC.